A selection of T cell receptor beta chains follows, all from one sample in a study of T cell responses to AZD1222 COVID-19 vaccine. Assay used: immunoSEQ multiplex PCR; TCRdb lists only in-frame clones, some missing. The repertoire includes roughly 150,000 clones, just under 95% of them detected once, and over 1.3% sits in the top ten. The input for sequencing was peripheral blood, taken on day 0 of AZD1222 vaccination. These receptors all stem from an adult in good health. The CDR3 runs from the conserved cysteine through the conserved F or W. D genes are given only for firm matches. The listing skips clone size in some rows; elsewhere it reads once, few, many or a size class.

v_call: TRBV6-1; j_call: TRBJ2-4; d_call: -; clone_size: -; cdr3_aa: CASSEQLSLAKNIQYF; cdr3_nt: TGTGCCAGCAGTGAACAGCTATCCCTAGCCAAAAACATTCAGTACTTC
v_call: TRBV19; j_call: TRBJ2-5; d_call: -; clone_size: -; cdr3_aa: CASSTPLGSEETQYF; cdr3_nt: TGTGCCAGTAGTACTCCTTTAGGTAGCGAAGAGACCCAGTACTTC
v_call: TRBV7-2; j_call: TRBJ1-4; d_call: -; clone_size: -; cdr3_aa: CASSFRPTNEKLFF; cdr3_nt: TGTGCCAGCAGCTTCCGACCCACTAATGAAAAACTGTTTTTT
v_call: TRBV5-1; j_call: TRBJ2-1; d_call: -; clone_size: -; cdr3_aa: CASSLTEEQFF; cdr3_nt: TGCGCCAGCAGCCTAACAGAGGAGCAGTTCTTC
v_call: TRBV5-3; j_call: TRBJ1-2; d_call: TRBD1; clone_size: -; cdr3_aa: CAIFSGVGQGGGYTF; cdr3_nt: TGTGCCATTTTCTCAGGGGTAGGACAGGGGGGTGGCTACACCTTC
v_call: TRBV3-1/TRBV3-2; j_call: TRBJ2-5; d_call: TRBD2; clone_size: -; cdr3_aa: CASSRTSGRETQYF; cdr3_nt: TGTGCCAGCAGCCGGACTAGCGGGAGGGAGACCCAGTACTTC
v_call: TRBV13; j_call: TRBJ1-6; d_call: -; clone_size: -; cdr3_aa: CASNIGGYNSPLHF; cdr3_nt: TGTGCCAGCAACATAGGCGGATATAATTCACCCCTCCACTTT
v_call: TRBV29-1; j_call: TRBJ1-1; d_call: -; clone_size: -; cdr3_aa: CSVGAGSAEAFF; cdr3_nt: TGCAGCGTTGGCGCAGGCTCGGCTGAAGCTTTCTTT
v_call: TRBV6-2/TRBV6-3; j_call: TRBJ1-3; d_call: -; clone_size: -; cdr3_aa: CASSYSVSSGNTIYF; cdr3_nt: TGTGCCAGCAGTTACTCGGTCAGCTCTGGAAACACCATATATTTT
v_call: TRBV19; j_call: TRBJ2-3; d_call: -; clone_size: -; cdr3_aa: CASSPRQSTDTQYF; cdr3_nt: TGTGCCAGTAGCCCTCGGCAGTCCACAGATACGCAGTATTTT
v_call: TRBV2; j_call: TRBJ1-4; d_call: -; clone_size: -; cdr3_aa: CASSSEKLFF; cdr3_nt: TGTGCCAGCAGCAGCGAAAAACTGTTTTTT
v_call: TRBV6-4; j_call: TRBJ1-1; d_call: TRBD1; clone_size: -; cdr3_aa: CASSESPGQGVTEAFF; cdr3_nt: TGTGCCAGCAGTGAATCACCGGGACAGGGTGTCACTGAAGCTTTCTTT
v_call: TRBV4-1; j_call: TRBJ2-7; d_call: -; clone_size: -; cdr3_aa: CASRPGSGYEQYF; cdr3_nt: TGCGCCAGCCGCCCAGGCAGCGGCTACGAGCAGTACTTC
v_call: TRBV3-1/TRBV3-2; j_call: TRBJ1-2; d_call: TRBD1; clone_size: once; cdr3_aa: CASSQGQFYGYTF; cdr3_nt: TGTGCCAGCAGCCAGGGACAGTTCTATGGCTACACCTTC
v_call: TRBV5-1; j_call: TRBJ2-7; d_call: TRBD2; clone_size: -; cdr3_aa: CASSEASGDKQYF; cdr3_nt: TGCGCCAGCAGCGAGGCTAGCGGGGATAAGCAGTACTTC
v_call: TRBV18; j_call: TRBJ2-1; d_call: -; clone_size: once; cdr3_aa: CASSPPLQVTYNEQFF; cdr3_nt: TGTGCCAGCTCACCACCGCTACAGGTCACCTACAATGAGCAGTTCTTC
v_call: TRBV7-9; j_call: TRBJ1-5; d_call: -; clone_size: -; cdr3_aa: CASSRGDTQPQHF; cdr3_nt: TGTGCCAGCAGCCGAGGGGATACTCAGCCCCAGCATTTT
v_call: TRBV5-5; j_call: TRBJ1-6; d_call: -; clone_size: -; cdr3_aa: CASSSSTGSDSPLHF; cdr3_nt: TGTGCCAGCAGCTCTTCCACAGGGTCGGACTCACCCCTCCACTTT
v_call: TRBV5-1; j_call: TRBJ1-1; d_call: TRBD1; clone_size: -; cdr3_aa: CASSQARDRGDGEAFF; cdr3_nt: TGCGCCAGCAGCCAAGCCCGGGACAGAGGGGACGGTGAAGCTTTCTTT
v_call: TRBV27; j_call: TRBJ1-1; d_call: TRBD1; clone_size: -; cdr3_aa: CASSLGQGYTEAFF; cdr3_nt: TGTGCCAGCAGTTTAGGACAGGGATACACTGAAGCTTTCTTT
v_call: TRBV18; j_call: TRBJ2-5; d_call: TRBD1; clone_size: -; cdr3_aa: CASSPGTGNQETQYF; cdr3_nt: TGTGCCAGCTCACCCGGGACAGGGAACCAAGAGACCCAGTACTTC
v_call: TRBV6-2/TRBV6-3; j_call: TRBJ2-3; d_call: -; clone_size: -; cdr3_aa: CASSYSTSGWKDTQYF; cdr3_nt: TGTGCCAGCAGTTACTCGACAAGCGGGTGGAAAGATACGCAGTATTTT
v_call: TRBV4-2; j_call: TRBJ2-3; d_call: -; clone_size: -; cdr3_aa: CASSQDATSDTQYF; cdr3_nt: TGTGCCAGCAGCCAAGATGCCACCTCAGATACGCAGTATTTT
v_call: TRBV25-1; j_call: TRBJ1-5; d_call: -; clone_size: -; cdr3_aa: CASSDGGQPQHF; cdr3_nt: TGTGCCAGCAGTGACGGAGGCCAGCCCCAGCATTTT
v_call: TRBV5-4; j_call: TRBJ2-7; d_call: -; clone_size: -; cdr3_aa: CASSLPGASAYEQYF; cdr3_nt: TGTGCCAGCAGCTTACCAGGGGCGAGCGCGTACGAGCAGTACTTC
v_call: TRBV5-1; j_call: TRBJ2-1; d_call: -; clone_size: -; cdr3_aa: CASSSSGTYNEQFF; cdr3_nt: TGCGCCAGCAGCTCCTCTGGGACTTACAATGAGCAGTTCTTC
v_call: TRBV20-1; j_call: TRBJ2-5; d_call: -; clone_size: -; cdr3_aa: CSASRDTQETQYF; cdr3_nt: TGCAGTGCTAGTCGGGACACCCAAGAGACCCAGTACTTC
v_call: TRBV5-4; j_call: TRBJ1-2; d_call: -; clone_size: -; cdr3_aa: CASSSDSGWGYGYTF; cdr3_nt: TGTGCCAGCAGCTCAGACTCGGGATGGGGCTATGGCTACACCTTC
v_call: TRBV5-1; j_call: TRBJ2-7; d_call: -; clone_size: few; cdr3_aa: CASSLSFQYEQYF; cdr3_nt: TGCGCCAGCAGCCTCTCATTCCAGTACGAGCAGTACTTC
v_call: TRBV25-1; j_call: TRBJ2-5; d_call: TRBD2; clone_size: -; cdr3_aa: CASSEYSGGAETQYF; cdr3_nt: TGTGCCAGCAGTGAATATAGCGGGGGGGCCGAGACCCAGTACTTC
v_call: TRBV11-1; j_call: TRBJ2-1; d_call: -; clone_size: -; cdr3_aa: CASSLVPDSNEQFF; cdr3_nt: TGTGCCAGCAGCTTAGTCCCGGACAGCAATGAGCAGTTCTTC
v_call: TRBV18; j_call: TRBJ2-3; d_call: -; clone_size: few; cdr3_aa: CASSPPQSRTDTQYF; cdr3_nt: TGTGCCAGCTCACCACCGCAGAGCCGCACAGATACGCAGTATTTT
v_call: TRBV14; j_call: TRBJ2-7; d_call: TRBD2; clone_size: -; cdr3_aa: CASSIIAGAIEQYF; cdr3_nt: TGTGCCAGCAGCATAATAGCGGGAGCAATTGAGCAGTACTTC
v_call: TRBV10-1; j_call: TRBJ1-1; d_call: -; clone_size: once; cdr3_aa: CASSDEGGHGEAFF; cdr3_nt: TGCGCCAGCAGTGACGAGGGTGGGCACGGCGAAGCTTTCTTT
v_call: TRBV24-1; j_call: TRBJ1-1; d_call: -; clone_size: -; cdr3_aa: CATSDSSGAPSEAFF; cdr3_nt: TGTGCCACCAGTGATTCCTCAGGGGCCCCTTCTGAAGCTTTCTTT
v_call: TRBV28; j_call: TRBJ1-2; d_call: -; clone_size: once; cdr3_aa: CASSEGQNYGYTF; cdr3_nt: TGTGCCAGCAGTGAAGGGCAGAACTATGGCTACACCTTC
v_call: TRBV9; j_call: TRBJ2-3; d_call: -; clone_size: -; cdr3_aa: CASSVAALGGPDTQYF; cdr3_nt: TGTGCCAGCAGCGTAGCTGCCCTCGGGGGTCCAGATACGCAGTATTTT
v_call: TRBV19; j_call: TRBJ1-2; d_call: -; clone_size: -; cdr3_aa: CASSIVVGRYTF; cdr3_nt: TGTGCCAGTAGTATAGTAGTCGGACGCTACACCTTC
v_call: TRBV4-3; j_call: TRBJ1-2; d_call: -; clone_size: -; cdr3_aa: CASSHRERPWGGYTF; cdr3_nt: TGCGCCAGCAGCCACCGAGAACGCCCTTGGGGCGGCTACACCTTC
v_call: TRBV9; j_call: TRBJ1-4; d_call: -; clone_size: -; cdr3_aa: CASSVGGTDEKLFF; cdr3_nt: TGTGCCAGCAGCGTAGGGGGCACAGATGAAAAACTGTTTTTT
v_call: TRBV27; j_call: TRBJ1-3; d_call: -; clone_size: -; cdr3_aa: CASSGSGGPSGNTIYF; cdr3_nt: TGTGCCAGCAGCGGCTCGGGGGGACCCTCTGGAAACACCATATATTTT